The sequence of this T cell receptor beta chain was determined in a study of human T cells and chemical hapten exposure (dated by TCRdb to about 2021). For the wider study: For sensitization, 2% DPC in acetone was applied to a 2 cm by 2 cm area of upper inner arm skin. Libraries were combined into a pool for sequencing, and differences in TCR yield between samples came mainly from small differences in library volumes within the pool. Throughout the study period of roughly five months, patients also received therapeutic DPC doses to the scalp every week. Most of the patients in the cohort were female, and the cohort covered alopecia areata with under or over 50% scalp involvement, alopecia totalis and alopecia universalis. About 30 alopecia patients provided blood for TCR sequencing at one to four time points (pre-sensitization, 2, 6 and 24 weeks). This study followed changes in the peripheral blood TCR repertoire in vivo during primary and secondary sensitization of alopecia patients to the hapten diphenylcyclopropenone (DPC). Patch testing was done on the upper back using Finn chambers containing 0.01% DPC, and results were scored after 6 days according to International Contact Dermatitis Research Group standards. Blood samples were taken from patients before sensitization (week 0) and at 2, 6 and about 24 weeks after DPC sensitization.

Summary of the overall study and its limitations: All patients had alopecia, a presumed autoimmune disease, so their immune response might differ from that of healthy individuals. No change with DPC sensitization was found in the number of TCRs above 1 in 1000 frequency, and no evidence of global repertoire structure alterations was found. Expanded TCRs formed significantly more large CDR3 similarity clusters than pre-sensitization or healthy control sets, consistent with antigen-driven responses. Repeated subsampling changed both the strength of the expansion versus patch-test correlation and the threshold at which that correlation became significant. A positive correlation was found between the number of PT1 expanded TCRs and patch test score, with significance reached at thresholds 8, 16 and 32 but not 4.

For CDR1 and CDR2, the germline V gene lists SQVTM and ANQGSEA. V and J lose 5 bases and 0 bases, and a span of 13 bases separates them. The CDR3 runs 14 amino acids, cysteine and phenylalanine included. The retained sequence is limited to the CDR3, 42 bases, with the frame set at the first base. Receptor libraries were prepared by RACE. The instrument was a NextSeq 500. Library preparation attached unique molecular identifiers to individual cDNA molecules for quantitative, reproducible TCR counting. Each blood RNA sample was used to sequence both TCR alpha and TCR beta chains. In the original analysis: The median number of TCRs per sample was over 95,000, ranging from 23,224 to 690,600. The Decombinator software suite was used to annotate V, J and CDR3 in the TCR reads. Every sample was subsampled to the same number of TCRs (28,000) for the PS versus PT1 abundance plots. TCRs were defined as expanded if absent before sensitization and observed at least eight times at the 2-week time point. TCRdb reprocessing: public reads trimmed at Q25 with fastp, clones called with MiXCR, in-frame beta chains kept. CDR3 protein sequences are deduplicated, and each keeps its most common genes and DNA. Here the V and J calls rest on TCRdb's processing, not on the authors' analysis. This sample lists about 140,000 distinct CDR3 sequences; 10% to 15% were detected once. The leading ten clones occupy under 1.5% of the sample.

A remark on this clonotype: There is no known antigen for this receptor. Nothing much larger sits one base from this clone, and base qualities are not available.

The sample's time point, from its label and the paper: patch test 2, 6 weeks after DPC sensitization. The sample's treatment or condition label, decoded: therapeutic diphenylcyclopropenone sensitization with weekly scalp DPC. At each patch-test visit, blood was drawn before the patch test was applied. Eligible patients were aged 18 to 70, diagnosed with alopecia, deemed suitable for DPC therapy, and excluded if pregnant. Total RNA was extracted from unfractionated whole blood that had been collected in Tempus Blood RNA tubes. Recombination linked TRBV29-1 to TRBJ1-1; a tentative D call is TRBD1 (6 bases match). Sequencing used whole blood, obtained in connection with sensitization to the hapten diphenylcyclopropenone (DPC). This receptor was obtained from a woman between 50 and 59 years old with alopecia areata. Some clones in this sample may be carry-over from other donors' samples. The CDR3 in this case is CSVKGGRVNTEAFF. The bases are TGCAGCGTTAAAGGGGGACGGGTGAACACTGAAGCTTTCTTT.